One sample yielded the 25 T cell receptor beta chains listed below, sequenced in a study of human T cells and chemical hapten exposure. TCRdb recomputed calls from the RACE reads with MiXCR, one row per CDR3 protein. The repertoire holds about 80,000 distinct CDR3 sequences, with approximately 8.6% as singletons. This sample's time point: healthy volunteer bleed at 6 weeks. Unseparated into fractions, whole blood served as the source from which total RNA was extracted. Sequenced sample: whole blood. These receptors all stem from a female donor in good health. Some clones in this sample may be carry-over from other donors' samples.

This clonotype showed up just a few times. The genes are TRBV3-1 and TRBJ1-2, with a tentative D call TRBD1 (5 bases). CDR1 and CDR2 (germline): LGHDT, YNNKEL (reference sequence). Trimming left V 5 bases short and J 0 bases short, with 7 bases between. The CDR3 consists of 13 residues. In DNA form, the CDR3 reads TGTGCCAGCAGCGGGACTGCTAACTATGGCTACACCTTC. Translation: CASSGTANYGYTF. The full variable domain, in which reference TRBV3-1 and TRBJ1-2 provide the parts outside the CDR3, is DTAVSQTPKYLVTQMGNDKSIKCEQNLGHDTMYWYKQDSKKFLKIMFSYNNKELIINETVPNRFSPKSPDKAHLNLHINSLELGDSAVYFCASSGTANYGYTFGSGTRLTVV.

This chain uses TRBV21-1 with TRBJ2-6; TRBD1 is the table's D call and was not checked against the DNA. TRBV21-1 is a pseudogene segment. CDR3 size: 20 residues. The CDR3: CASSKAGTPKTTWGANVLTF. The DNA for the CDR3 is TGTGCCAGCAGCAAAGCTGGGACACCCAAGACAACCTGGGGGGCCAACGTCCTGACTTTC.

The rearrangement links TRBV20-1 to TRBJ1-6; D is undetermined. V shed 0 bases and J shed 8 bases, with 5 bases lying between them. The CDR3 loop spans 12 amino acids. Germline V gives CDR1 DFQATT, CDR2 SNEGSKA (reference sequence). CDR3 residues: CSAREGDSPLHF. CDR3 coding DNA: TGCAGTGCTAGAGAGGGAGATTCACCCCTCCACTTT.

This clonotype was observed a few times. The chain couples TRBV29-1 to TRBJ1-1; perhaps TRBD1 as D (5 bases). The germline CDR1 and CDR2 sequences are SQVTM and ANQGSEA. The V end lost 5 bases, the J end lost 8 bases, and 15 bases lay between the germline ends. There are 12 residues in the CDR3. CDR3 in DNA: TGCAGCGTTTGTGGGTTTAGGGGCGAAGCTTTCTTT. This encodes CSVCGFRGEAFF.

The V gene is TRBV28, the J gene TRBJ1-1, with D uncertain. Trimming pared 6 bases from V and 2 bases from J, leaving 7 bases between. The CDR3 is 12 residues long. CDR1 and CDR2 from the germline V gene are MDHEN and SYDVKM. In DNA, the CDR3 is TGTGCCAGCAGAGGGCCAAACACTGAAGCTTTCTTT. This codes for CASRGPNTEAFF.

This clonotype was counted at least ten times. V and J are TRBV5-5 and TRBJ1-5; tentatively, D is TRBD1 (6 bases). Trimming removed 2 bases from V and 4 bases from J, with 16 bases in between. Germline V lookup: CDR1 SGHKS, CDR2 YYEKEE (reference sequence). The CDR3 covers 16 residues. Written as DNA, the CDR3 is TGTGCCAGCAGCTTTTCAGGGGCTTTTCGGAATCAGCCCCAGCATTTT. Translated, it gives CASSFSGAFRNQPQHF.

This clonotype was counted at least ten times. This sequence joins TRBV12-3 or TRBV12-4 and TRBJ1-1, with D possibly TRBD1 on 5 matching bases. V was shortened by 8 bases and J by 10 bases, with 20 bases between the two germline ends. The CDR3 runs to 13 residues. CDR3 protein: CASSATAPSGAFF. The CDR3 DNA reads TGTGCCAGCTCGGCGACAGCGCCAAGTGGAGCTTTCTTT.

This clonotype was picked up a small number of times. V is TRBV5-4 and J is TRBJ1-6, with 8 bases matching TRBD1. Losses at the gene ends were 4 bases for V and 10 bases for J; bases not matched to a gene: 13. The CDR3 is 16 amino acids. Germline V gene data show CDR1 as SGHNT and CDR2 as YYREEE (reference sequence). The CDR3 protein is CASSLDLTGGGSPLHF. CDR3 bases: TGTGCCAGCAGCCTGGACCTCACAGGGGGGGGCTCACCCCTCCACTTT.

The sample holds many counts of this clonotype. The rearrangement links TRBV4-3 to TRBJ1-1; D is undetermined. Germline CDR1 reads LGHNA; CDR2 reads YSLEER. The V and J ends lost 1 base and 6 bases respectively, with 12 bases between them. The CDR3 contains 14 residues. The CDR3: CASSQVEGRAEAFF. CDR3 nucleotides: TGCGCCAGCAGCCAAGTGGAGGGTAGGGCTGAAGCTTTCTTT.

This clonotype has just a few counts. This chain joins TRBV28 and TRBJ2-3, with 11 bases matching TRBD1. Germline CDR1 reads MDHEN; CDR2 reads SYDVKM. The V and J ends lost 8 bases and 6 bases, in that order; junction bases with no gene match: 10. There are 15 residues in the CDR3. CDR3 loop: CASQLGTGGWDTQYF. The CDR3 DNA is TGTGCCAGCCAGCTCGGGACAGGGGGTTGGGATACGCAGTATTTT.

The sample holds a few counts of this clonotype. The V call is TRBV4-2, the J call TRBJ2-3, with 14 positions matching TRBD2. With V trimmed by 3 bases and J by 2 bases, 7 bases remained unmatched. This CDR3 spans 18 amino acids. Germline V gives CDR1 LGHNA, CDR2 YNFKEQ. The CDR3 nucleotides are TGTGCCAGCAGCCACACGGGGACTAGCGGGGGCCACACAGATACGCAGTATTTT. It translates to CASSHTGTSGGHTDTQYF.

V gene TRBV10-3 combines with J gene TRBJ2-3, with 15 bases matching TRBD2. V dropped 0 bases and J dropped 1; count of bases not matched to a gene: 5. The CDR3 covers 19 residues. Germline V gene data show CDR1 as ENHRY and CDR2 as SYGVKD. This CDR3 reads CAISESGLAGGRGTDTQYF. CDR3 sequence (DNA): TGTGCCATCAGTGAGTCGGGACTAGCGGGGGGCCGCGGCACAGATACGCAGTATTTT.

This clonotype was counted ten times or more. This chain connects TRBV7-9 to TRBJ1-2, with a tentative D call TRBD1 (6 bases). The length of the CDR3 is 15 residues. Germline V CDR1 and CDR2: SEHNR, FQNEAQ (reference sequence). Trimming removed 1 base from V and 4 bases from J, with 13 bases in between. Here the CDR3 reads CASSLDRATVYGYTF. The CDR3 DNA reads TGTGCCAGCAGCTTAGACAGGGCAACCGTCTATGGCTACACCTTC.

This clonotype was counted at least ten times. V and J are TRBV3-1 and TRBJ1-1; the D gene is possibly TRBD1 (5 bases). The V gene's germline CDR1 is LGHDT and CDR2 YNNKEL (reference sequence). The V end was cut by 6 bases, the J end by 1 base, with 12 bases between. This CDR3 region has 14 residues. CDR3 DNA: TGTGCCAGCAGGCCGTCTACAGGGAACACTGAAGCTTTCTTT. This codes for CASRPSTGNTEAFF.

The rearrangement uses TRBV20-1 and TRBJ1-1; D perhaps matches TRBD1 (5 bases). CDR3 length: 12 residues. Per the germline V gene, CDR1 is DFQATT and CDR2 is SNEGSKA (reference sequence). V lost 6 bases, J lost 5 bases, and 13 bases lay in between. The CDR3 DNA follows: TGCAGTGCGGACTCGGGGGTAACTGAAGCTTTCTTT. Protein product: CSADSGVTEAFF.

The V gene is TRBV10-3, the J gene TRBJ2-3, with D uncertain. Germline CDR1 ENHRY, CDR2 SYGVKD. The CDR3 is made up of 11 amino acids. V lost 6 bases and J lost 2, with 3 bases in between. CDR3 protein: CAIRSTDTQYF. The CDR3 DNA sequence: TGTGCCATCAGGTCCACAGATACGCAGTATTTT.

This clonotype was seen a few times. The chain links TRBV4-3 to TRBJ2-7; D not certain. There are 11 residues in the CDR3. Per the germline V gene, CDR1 is LGHNA and CDR2 is YSLEER. Trimming removed 0 bases from V and 12 bases from J, with 9 bases in between. CDR3: CASSQDRRWYF. The CDR3 DNA reads as TGCGCCAGCAGCCAAGACCGCCGTTGGTACTTC.

The rearrangement joins TRBV5-1 to TRBJ2-2; 7 nucleotides match TRBD1. Germline-derived CDR1 and CDR2 are SGHRS and YFSETQ. This CDR3 spans 15 amino acids. Trimming removed 4 bases from V and 6 bases from J; junction bases left unmatched: 9. CDR3 residues: CASSQSADRAGELFF. The CDR3 DNA reads TGCGCCAGCAGCCAGTCCGCCGACAGGGCCGGGGAGCTGTTTTTT.

This clonotype was seen a few times. The CDR3 here is CASSQEGLAYEQFF. For the CDR3, the DNA is TGTGCCAGCAGCCAAGAAGGACTAGCCTATGAGCAGTTCTTC. This chain links TRBV3-1 with TRBJ2-1; 8 bases fit TRBD2. The CDR3 extends over 14 amino acids. From germline, CDR1 is LGHDT and CDR2 YNNKEL (reference sequence). The V and J ends lost 0 bases and 8 bases, in that order; junction bases with no gene match: 3.

This clonotype was seen ten or more times. V and J are TRBV5-1 and TRBJ2-5, with D maybe TRBD2 (6 bases). This CDR3 is 14 amino acids long. Trimming removed 4 bases at V and 4 bases at J, with 14 bases between. Per the germline V gene, CDR1 is SGHRS and CDR2 is YFSETQ. CDR3: CASSLTGLRETQYF. DNA of the CDR3: TGCGCCAGCAGCCTCACGGGACTGCGAGAGACCCAGTACTTC. Full variable domain (outside the CDR3, taken from reference TRBV5-1 and TRBJ2-5): KAGVTQTPRYLIKTRGQQVTLSCSPISGHRSVSWYQQTPGQGLQFLFEYFSETQRNKGNFPGRFSGRQFSNSRSEMNVSTLELGDSALYLCASSLTGLRETQYFGPGTRLLVL.

This clonotype was seen many times. The chain uses TRBV5-1 and TRBJ1-2; unclear D gene. CDR1 is SGHRS and CDR2 is YFSETQ in the germline V gene. V lost 0 bases and J lost 4, with 4 bases in between. The CDR3 covers 12 residues. The CDR3 DNA reads TGCGCCAGCAGCTTGGACCGCTATGGCTACACCTTC. Amino acids: CASSLDRYGYTF.

V is TRBV12-3 or TRBV12-4 and J is TRBJ2-3; TRBD2 matches 8 bases. This CDR3 is built from 16 residues. J was trimmed by 1 base and V by 0 bases; bases with no gene match: 3. CDR3 nucleotide sequence: TGTGCCAGCAGTTTAGCGCGGCGGGGGGGCACAGATACGCAGTATTTT. Its protein product is CASSLARRGGTDTQYF.

This clonotype has a count of ten or more. The V call is TRBV20-1, the J call TRBJ1-1; possible D gene TRBD1, 5 bases. The CDR3 is made up of 11 amino acids. The V and J ends lost 6 bases and 11 bases respectively, with 16 bases between them. Germline CDR1 and CDR2: DFQATT and SNEGSKA (reference sequence). CDR3 residues: CSALRRGAAFF. CDR3 nucleotides: TGCAGTGCCCTGAGAAGGGGAGCCGCTTTCTTT.

This rearrangement joins TRBV5-6 to TRBJ2-7, with 9 bases identical to TRBD1. In germline, CDR1 is SGHDT, CDR2 YYEEEE. V gave up 4 bases and J gave up 3 bases; unmatched junction bases: 8. The length of the CDR3 is 15 residues. The CDR3 DNA reads TGTGCCAGCAGCCCTGAACAGGGGGCCATCTACGAGCAGTACTTC. This translates into CASSPEQGAIYEQYF.

V usage is TRBV6-5 and J usage is TRBJ2-5; 7 bases match TRBD2. The V and J ends lost 5 bases and 0 bases, in that order; junction bases with no gene match: 3. Germline V gene lookup returns CDR1 MNHEY and CDR2 SVGAGI. The CDR3 length is 14 residues. The CDR3 reads CASSLTSDQETQYF. The CDR3 region has the DNA TGTGCCAGCAGTCTAACTAGCGACCAAGAGACCCAGTACTTC.